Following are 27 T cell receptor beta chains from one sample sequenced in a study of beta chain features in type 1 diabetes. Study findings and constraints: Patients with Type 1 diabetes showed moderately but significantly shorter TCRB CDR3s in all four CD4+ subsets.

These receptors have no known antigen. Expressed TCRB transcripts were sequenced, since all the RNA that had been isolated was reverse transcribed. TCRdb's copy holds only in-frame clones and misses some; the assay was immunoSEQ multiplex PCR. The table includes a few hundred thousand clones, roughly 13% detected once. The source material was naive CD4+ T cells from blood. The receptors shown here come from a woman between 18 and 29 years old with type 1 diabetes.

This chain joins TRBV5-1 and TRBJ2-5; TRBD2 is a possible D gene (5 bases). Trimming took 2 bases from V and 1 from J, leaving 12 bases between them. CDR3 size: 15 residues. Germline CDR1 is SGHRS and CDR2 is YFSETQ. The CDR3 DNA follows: TGCGCCAGCAGCTTCGTGCGGGCCCCCCAAGAGACCCAGTACTTC. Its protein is CASSFVRAPQETQYF.

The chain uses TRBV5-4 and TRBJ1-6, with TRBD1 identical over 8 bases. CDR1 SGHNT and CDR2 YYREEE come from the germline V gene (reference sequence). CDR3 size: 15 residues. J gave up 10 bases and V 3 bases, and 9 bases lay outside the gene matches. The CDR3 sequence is CASSSEDRAWSPLHF. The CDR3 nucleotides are TGTGCCAGCAGCTCCGAGGACAGGGCTTGGTCACCCCTCCACTTT.

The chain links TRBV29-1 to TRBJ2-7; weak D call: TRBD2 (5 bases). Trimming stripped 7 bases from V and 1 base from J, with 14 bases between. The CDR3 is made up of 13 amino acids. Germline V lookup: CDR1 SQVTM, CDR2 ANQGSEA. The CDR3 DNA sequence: TGCAGCGCCTTTCGGGAAGAATCCTACGAGCAGTACTTC. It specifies CSAFREESYEQYF.

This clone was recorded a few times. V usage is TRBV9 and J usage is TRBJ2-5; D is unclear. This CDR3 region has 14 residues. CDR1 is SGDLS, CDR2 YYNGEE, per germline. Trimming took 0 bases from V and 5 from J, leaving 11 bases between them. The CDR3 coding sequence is TGTGCCAGCAGCGTAGATGAATGGCGGGAGACCCAGTACTTC. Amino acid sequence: CASSVDEWRETQYF.

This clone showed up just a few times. The CDR3 sequence: CASSGQMNTEAFF. CDR3 nucleotide sequence: TGTGCCAGCAGCGGGCAGATGAACACTGAAGCTTTCTTT. The gene calls are TRBV11-2 and TRBJ1-1; D is undetermined. The V gene lost 5 bases and the J gene lost 0 bases, with 7 bases spanning the gap. Per germline, CDR1 SGHAT and CDR2 FQNNGV. The CDR3 has 13 residues.

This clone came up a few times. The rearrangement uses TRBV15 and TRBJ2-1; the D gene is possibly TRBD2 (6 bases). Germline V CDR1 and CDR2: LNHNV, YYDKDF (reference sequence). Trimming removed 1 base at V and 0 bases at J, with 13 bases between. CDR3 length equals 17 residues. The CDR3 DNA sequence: TGTGCCACCAGCAGAGTTTGGCGGGGAAACTCCTACAATGAGCAGTTCTTC. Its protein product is CATSRVWRGNSYNEQFF.

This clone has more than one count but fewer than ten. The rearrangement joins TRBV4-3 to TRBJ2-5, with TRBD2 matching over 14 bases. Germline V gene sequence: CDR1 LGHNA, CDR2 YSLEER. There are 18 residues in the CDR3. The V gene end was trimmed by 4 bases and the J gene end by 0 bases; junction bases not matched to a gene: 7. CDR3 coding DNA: TGCGCCAGCAGCCCCGGGACTAGCGGGAGCAAGTACCAAGAGACCCAGTACTTC. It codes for CASSPGTSGSKYQETQYF.

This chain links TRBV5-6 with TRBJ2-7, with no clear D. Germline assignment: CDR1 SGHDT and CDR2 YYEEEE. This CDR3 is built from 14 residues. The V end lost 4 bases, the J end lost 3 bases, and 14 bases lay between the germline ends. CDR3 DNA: TGTGCCAGCAGCCCCGAACCAACAAGCTACGAGCAGTACTTC. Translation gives CASSPEPTSYEQYF. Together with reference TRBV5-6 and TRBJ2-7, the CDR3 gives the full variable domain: DAGVTQSPTHLIKTRGQQVTLRCSPKSGHDTVSWYQQALGQGPQFIFQYYEEEERQRGNFPDRFSGHQFPNYSSELNVNALLLGDSALYLCASSPEPTSYEQYFGPGTRLTVT.

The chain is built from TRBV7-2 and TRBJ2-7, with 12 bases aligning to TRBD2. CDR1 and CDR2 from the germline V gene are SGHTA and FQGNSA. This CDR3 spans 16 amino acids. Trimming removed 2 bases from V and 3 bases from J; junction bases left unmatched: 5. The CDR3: CASSLTATSGSYEQYF. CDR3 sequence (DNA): TGTGCCAGCAGCTTAACAGCGACTAGCGGGAGCTACGAGCAGTACTTC.

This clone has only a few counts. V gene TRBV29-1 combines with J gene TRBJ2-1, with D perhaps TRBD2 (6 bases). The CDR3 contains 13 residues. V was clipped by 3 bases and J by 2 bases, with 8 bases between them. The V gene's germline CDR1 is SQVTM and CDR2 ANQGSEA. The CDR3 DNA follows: TGCAGCGTTGAGGGACTGACCTACAATGAGCAGTTCTTC. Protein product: CSVEGLTYNEQFF.

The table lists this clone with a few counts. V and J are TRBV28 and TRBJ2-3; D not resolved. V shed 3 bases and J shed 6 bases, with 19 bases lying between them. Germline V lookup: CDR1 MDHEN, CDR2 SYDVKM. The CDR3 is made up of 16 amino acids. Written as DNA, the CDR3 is TGTGCCAGCAGTTTCGACTCCCTGCCCGGCCCGGATACGCAGTATTTT. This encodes CASSFDSLPGPDTQYF.

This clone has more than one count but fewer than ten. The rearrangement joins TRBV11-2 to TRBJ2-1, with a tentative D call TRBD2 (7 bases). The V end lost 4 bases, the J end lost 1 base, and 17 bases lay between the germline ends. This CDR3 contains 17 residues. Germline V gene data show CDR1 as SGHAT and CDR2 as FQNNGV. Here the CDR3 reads CASSSPRGGGSYNEQFF. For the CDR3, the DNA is TGTGCCAGCAGCTCCCCGAGGGGGGGCGGTTCCTACAATGAGCAGTTCTTC.

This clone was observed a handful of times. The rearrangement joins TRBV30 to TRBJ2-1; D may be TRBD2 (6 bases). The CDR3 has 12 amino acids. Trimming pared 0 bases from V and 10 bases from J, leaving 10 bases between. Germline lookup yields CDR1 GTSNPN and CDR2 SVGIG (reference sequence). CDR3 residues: CAWSVRGREQFF. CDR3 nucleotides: TGTGCCTGGAGTGTTCGGGGGAGGGAGCAGTTCTTC.

The CDR3 is CASSLASGSFMGETQYF. CDR3 in DNA: TGTGCCAGCAGCTTGGCCAGCGGGAGTTTTATGGGGGAGACCCAGTACTTC. The J gene is TRBJ2-5, the V gene TRBV5-4; TRBD2 aligns across 8 bases. This CDR3 comprises 17 residues. V lost 0 bases to trimming and J lost 5 bases; unmatched junction nucleotides: 12. Germline assignment: CDR1 SGHNT and CDR2 YYREEE (reference sequence).

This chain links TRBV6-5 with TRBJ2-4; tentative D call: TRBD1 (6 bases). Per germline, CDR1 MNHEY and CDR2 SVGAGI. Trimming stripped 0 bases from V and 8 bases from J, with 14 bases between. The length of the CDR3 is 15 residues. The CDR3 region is CASSYSGTQGDIQYF. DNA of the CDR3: TGTGCCAGCAGTTACTCGGGGACACAAGGGGACATTCAGTACTTC.

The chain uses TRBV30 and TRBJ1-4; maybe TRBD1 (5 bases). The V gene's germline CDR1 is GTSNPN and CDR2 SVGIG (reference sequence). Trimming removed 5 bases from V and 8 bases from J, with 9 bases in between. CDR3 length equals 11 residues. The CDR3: CAWQGGEKLFF. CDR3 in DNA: TGTGCCTGGCAGGGAGGAGAAAAACTGTTTTTT.

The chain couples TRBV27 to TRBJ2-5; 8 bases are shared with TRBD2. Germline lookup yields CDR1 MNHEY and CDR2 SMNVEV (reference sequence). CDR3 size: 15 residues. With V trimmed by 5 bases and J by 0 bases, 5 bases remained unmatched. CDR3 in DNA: TGTGCCAGCAGTCCCGGGACTAGGGACCAAGAGACCCAGTACTTC. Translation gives CASSPGTRDQETQYF.

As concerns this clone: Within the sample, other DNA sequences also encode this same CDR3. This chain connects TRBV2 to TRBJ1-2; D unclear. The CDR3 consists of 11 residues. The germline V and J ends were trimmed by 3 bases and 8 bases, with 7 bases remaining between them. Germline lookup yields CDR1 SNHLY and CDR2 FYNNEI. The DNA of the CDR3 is TGTGCCAGCAGTGAGTCGGGAGGCTACACCTTC. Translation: CASSESGGYTF.

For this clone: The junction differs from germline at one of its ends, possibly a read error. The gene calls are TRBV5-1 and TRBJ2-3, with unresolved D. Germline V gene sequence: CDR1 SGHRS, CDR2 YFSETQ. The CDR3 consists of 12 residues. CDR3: CACRREADTQYF. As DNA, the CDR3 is TGCGCCTGCAGAAGAGAAGCTGATACGCAGTATTTT. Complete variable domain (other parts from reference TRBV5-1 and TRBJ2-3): KAGVTQTPRYLIKTRGQQVTLSCSPISGHRSVSWYQQTPGQGLQFLFEYFSETQRNKGNFPGRFSGRQFSNSRSEMNVSTLELGDSALYLCACRREADTQYFGPGTRLTVL.

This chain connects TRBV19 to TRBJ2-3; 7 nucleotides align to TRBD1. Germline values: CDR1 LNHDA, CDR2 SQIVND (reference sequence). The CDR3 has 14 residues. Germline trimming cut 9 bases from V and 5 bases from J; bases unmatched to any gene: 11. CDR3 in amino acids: CASRSEGARDTQYF. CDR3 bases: TGTGCCAGCCGGAGTGAGGGGGCGCGAGATACGCAGTATTTT.

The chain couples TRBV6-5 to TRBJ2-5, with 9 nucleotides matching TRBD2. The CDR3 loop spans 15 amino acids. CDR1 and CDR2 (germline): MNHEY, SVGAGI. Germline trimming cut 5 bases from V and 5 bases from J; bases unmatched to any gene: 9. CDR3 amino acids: CASSPIAGVRETQYF. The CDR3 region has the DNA TGTGCCAGCAGTCCCATAGCGGGAGTACGTGAGACCCAGTACTTC.

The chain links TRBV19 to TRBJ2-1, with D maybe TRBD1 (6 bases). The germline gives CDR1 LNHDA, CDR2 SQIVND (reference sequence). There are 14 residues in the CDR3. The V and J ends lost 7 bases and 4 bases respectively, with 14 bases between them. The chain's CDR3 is CASNTDSKYNEQFF. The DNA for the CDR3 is TGTGCCAGTAACACGGACAGCAAGTACAATGAGCAGTTCTTC.

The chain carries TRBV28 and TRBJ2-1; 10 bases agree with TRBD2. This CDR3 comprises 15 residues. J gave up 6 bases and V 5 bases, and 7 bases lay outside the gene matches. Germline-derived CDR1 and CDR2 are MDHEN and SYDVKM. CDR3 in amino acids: CASSGSGRAFNEQFF. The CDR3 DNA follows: TGTGCCAGCAGTGGGAGCGGGAGGGCTTTCAATGAGCAGTTCTTC.

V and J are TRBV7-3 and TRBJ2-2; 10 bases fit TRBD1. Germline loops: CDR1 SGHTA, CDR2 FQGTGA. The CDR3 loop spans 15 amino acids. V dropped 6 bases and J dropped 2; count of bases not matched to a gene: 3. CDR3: CASSRTGGNTGELFF. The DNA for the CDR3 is TGTGCCAGCAGTCGGACAGGGGGAAACACCGGGGAGCTGTTTTTT.

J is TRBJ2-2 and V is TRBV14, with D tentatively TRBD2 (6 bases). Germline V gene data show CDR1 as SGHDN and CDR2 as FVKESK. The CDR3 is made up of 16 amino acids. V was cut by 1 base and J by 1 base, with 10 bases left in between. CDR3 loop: CASSQVGSGNTGELFF. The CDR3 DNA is TGTGCCAGCAGCCAAGTGGGTAGCGGGAACACCGGGGAGCTGTTTTTT.

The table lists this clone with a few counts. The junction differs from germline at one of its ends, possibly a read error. CDR3 sequence (DNA): TGTGCCAGCACTTACACGACAGGGGCCTACAATGAGCAGTTCTTC. Its translation: CASTYTTGAYNEQFF. The V call is TRBV6-5, the J call TRBJ2-1; 8 positions match TRBD1. CDR1 is MNHEY and CDR2 is SVGAGI in the germline V gene. The CDR3 is made up of 15 amino acids.

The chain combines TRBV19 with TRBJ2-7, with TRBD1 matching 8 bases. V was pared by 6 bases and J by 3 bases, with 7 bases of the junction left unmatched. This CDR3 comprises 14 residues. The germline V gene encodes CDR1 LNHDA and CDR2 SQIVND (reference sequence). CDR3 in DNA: TGTGCCAGTAGGGCCCCAGACAGGGGCTACGAGCAGTACTTC. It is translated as CASRAPDRGYEQYF.